The 8 T cell receptor beta chains below were found in one sample sequenced in a study of blood T cell repertoires in COVID-19 (TCRdb year 2020). Libraries came from the immunoSEQ multiplex PCR assay. TCRdb re-hosts the immuneACCESS table, in-frame sequences only. Its copies lack some clones; in the studies checked, an unresolved V gene accounts for under half of them, and the cause for the rest is not known. The sample has under 250,000 clones on record, roughly 83% of them singletons. Jointly, the top ten make up over 5.5% of the sample. The specimen sequenced was peripheral blood. Every receptor here comes from a woman older than 75 with COVID-19, enrolled during active disease.

V is TRBV7-2 and J is TRBJ2-1, with 7 bases identical to TRBD2. The V and J ends lost 0 bases and 9 bases, in that order; junction bases with no gene match: 8. The CDR3 runs to 15 residues. Germline CDR1 reads SGHTA; CDR2 reads FQGNSA. In DNA, the CDR3 is TGTGCCAGCAGCTTAGCGCGACTAGCCGAGGCTGAGCAGTTCTTC. Its protein is CASSLARLAEAEQFF.

This clone has only one observation. Other DNA sequences within the sample encode an identical CDR3. This chain joins TRBV5-1 and TRBJ2-3, with TRBD1 matching 11 bases. The germline gives CDR1 SGHRS, CDR2 YFSETQ. CDR3 size: 15 residues. V lost 3 bases and J lost 3; bases outside the gene matches: 3. The CDR3 sequence is CASSYGTGGTDTQYF. The DNA of the CDR3 is TGCGCCAGCAGCTACGGGACAGGGGGGACAGATACGCAGTATTTT.

The chain has TRBV7-2 and TRBJ1-1; weak D call: TRBD1 (6 bases). There are 14 residues in the CDR3. V was shortened by 6 bases and J by 1 base, with 12 bases between the two germline ends. Germline assignment: CDR1 SGHTA and CDR2 FQGNSA. The CDR3 is CASRYRGGNTEAFF. The CDR3 coding sequence is TGTGCCAGCAGATATAGGGGGGGGAACACTGAAGCTTTCTTT.

The V and J genes are TRBV15 and TRBJ1-4; D remains ambiguous. The CDR3 has 19 amino acids. CDR1 is LNHNV and CDR2 is YYDKDF in the germline V gene (reference sequence). V was shortened by 0 bases and J by 8 bases, with 25 bases between the two germline ends. CDR3 sequence: CATSRDSGLGFEVQEKLFF. As DNA, the CDR3 is TGTGCCACCAGCAGAGATTCCGGTCTCGGGTTCGAAGTTCAAGAAAAACTGTTTTTT. Full variable domain (rest looked up from reference TRBV15 and TRBJ1-4): DAMVIQNPRYQVTQFGKPVTLSCSQTLNHNVMYWYQQKSSQAPKLLFHYYDKDFNNEADTPDNFQSRRPNTSFCFLDIRSPGLGDTAMYLCATSRDSGLGFEVQEKLFFGSGTQLSVL.

V usage is TRBV5-4 and J usage is TRBJ1-6, with a possible D match to TRBD1 (6 bases). The germline V gene encodes CDR1 SGHNT and CDR2 YYREEE (reference sequence). Trimming took 7 bases from V and 7 from J, leaving 15 bases between them. The CDR3 is 14 residues long. The CDR3 region is CASARGLGNSPLHF. The CDR3 DNA reads as TGTGCCAGCGCGCGGGGGCTAGGCAATTCACCCCTCCACTTT. Together with reference TRBV5-4 and TRBJ1-6, the CDR3 gives the full variable domain: ETGVTQSPTHLIKTRGQQVTLRCSSQSGHNTVSWYQQALGQGPQFIFQYYREEENGRGNFPPRFSGLQFPNYSSELNVNALELDDSALYLCASARGLGNSPLHFGNGTRLTVT.

The V and J genes are TRBV9 and TRBJ2-3; TRBD1 is a possible D gene (5 bases). With 3 bases removed from V and 0 bases from J, the gap between germline ends came to 8 bases. The CDR3 has 14 residues. Germline V gives CDR1 SGDLS, CDR2 YYNGEE. The CDR3 region has the DNA TGTGCCAGCAGCGGGGGCCCAAGCACAGATACGCAGTATTTT. It encodes CASSGGPSTDTQYF.

This clone was recorded a few times. V and J are TRBV4-3 and TRBJ1-2, with 7 bases matching TRBD1. The CDR3 is 17 amino acids. The germline V gene encodes CDR1 LGHNA and CDR2 YSLEER. The trim removed 0 bases at V and 8 bases at J, leaving 15 bases unmatched. CDR3 region: CASSQDPPGQVLGGYTF. CDR3 DNA sequence: TGCGCCAGCAGCCAAGATCCGCCTGGACAGGTCCTGGGGGGCTACACCTTC.

This chain joins TRBV6-5 and TRBJ2-7, with TRBD1 matching 7 bases. Germline trimming cut 0 bases from V and 3 bases from J; bases unmatched to any gene: 5. Germline V lookup: CDR1 MNHEY, CDR2 SVGAGI. The CDR3 spans 15 residues. CDR3 bases: TGTGCCAGCAGTTACTCCGCAGGGGGTGGCTACGAGCAGTACGTC. Amino acids: CASSYSAGGGYEQYV.